Listed below are T cell receptor beta chains from one sample, sequenced in a study of tumor-infiltrating lymphocytes in primary liver carcinoma. TCRdb re-called the multiplex PCR reads through MiXCR, storing one row per CDR3 protein. This sample yields about 320,000 distinct CDR3 sequences, of which approximately 58% are seen a single time; more than 15% belongs to the top ten. What was sequenced was peripheral blood. The receptor source for this set is a woman in her twenties or thirties with primary liver carcinoma and hepatitis B virus infection. Each CDR3 is given with its conserved first and last residue. Size is omitted from some rows. Given values are once, few, many or a class for expanded clones.

CDR3	size	V	J
CASSFFLVGAAYEQYF	.	TRBV11-2	TRBJ2-7
CASSQENVAASYEQYF	many	TRBV4-2	TRBJ2-7
CAWRRIDSYNEQFF	.	TRBV30	TRBJ2-1
CAWRLTGGGEKLFF	few	TRBV30	TRBJ1-4
CASSFGLASEQFF	.	TRBV5-5	TRBJ2-1
CASSPTSTYNEQFF	few	TRBV5-5	TRBJ2-1
CATSEGQGARSEKLFF	few	TRBV24-1	TRBJ1-4
CASRLGQEGQPQHF	.	TRBV6-6	TRBJ1-5
CASSLAGSVRDNEQFF	.	TRBV28	TRBJ2-1
CASSAKGRRGQGGVQNEQFF	few	TRBV6-2/TRBV6-3	TRBJ2-1
CVSSSRLGGSRFTGELFF	.	TRBV7-8	TRBJ2-2
CSVQGTRDNKNIQYF	few	TRBV29-1	TRBJ2-4
CTSSQTPQGRNQPQHF	.	TRBV4-1	TRBJ1-5
CASSYPFGGAKNEQFF	few	TRBV6-2/TRBV6-3	TRBJ2-1
CASSAPQKMGTEAFF	.	TRBV6-1	TRBJ1-1
CSVRPSLEEETQYF	many	TRBV29-1	TRBJ2-5
CASSSPAGTNVLTF	.	TRBV11-3	TRBJ2-6
CASSQAGVSGNTIYF	few	TRBV4-2	TRBJ1-3
CSVDSGRPTGELFF	.	TRBV29-1	TRBJ2-2
CASSSPYDRGYTGELFF	.	TRBV6-5	TRBJ2-2
CASSSLRQGAVNEQFF	once	TRBV5-6	TRBJ2-1
CAISDPAGRSGNTIYF	.	TRBV10-3	TRBJ1-3
CASSVAVPKNIQYF	.	TRBV7-8	TRBJ2-4
CASMQREGSYEQYF	few	TRBV6-5	TRBJ2-7
CASSFTSGWNEQYF	.	TRBV12-3/TRBV12-4	TRBJ2-7
CASSYKADWEQYF	.	TRBV6-2/TRBV6-3	TRBJ2-7
CASSLDPTVNYGYTF	few	TRBV5-1	TRBJ1-2
CSVRVASGYEQYF	few	TRBV29-1	TRBJ2-7
CASSPGQRNTGELFF	few	TRBV5-4	TRBJ2-2
CASSFAWDPRETQYF	many	TRBV12-3/TRBV12-4	TRBJ2-5
CASSQDYLGETQYF	many	TRBV4-3	TRBJ2-5
CASTLAGLAGDEQYF	.	TRBV12-3/TRBV12-4	TRBJ2-7
CAISLREGPSTDTQYF	.	TRBV10-3	TRBJ2-3
CASSTTSGNREQYF	.	TRBV18	TRBJ2-7
CASSLEALAHTGELFF	many	TRBV11-2	TRBJ2-2
CASSLNILFNEQFF	many	TRBV11-2	TRBJ2-1
CASSLKVSTRYGYTF	.	TRBV5-6	TRBJ1-2
CASNSQAHSGANVLTF	.	TRBV11-2	TRBJ2-6
CASGEANNEKLFF	once	TRBV6-6	TRBJ1-4
CAIGEINSGEQYF	.	TRBV10-3	TRBJ2-7
CASSRIAGEQFF	many	TRBV11-3	TRBJ2-1
CASSSGAGGYQETQYF	.	TRBV5-1	TRBJ2-5
CAISLSSYEQYF	once	TRBV12-3/TRBV12-4	TRBJ2-7
CANSLTGNMGQPQHF	.	TRBV7-8	TRBJ1-5
CSVEASRLGIQETQYF	.	TRBV29-1	TRBJ2-5
CASRQQSLSNQSQHF	.	TRBV6-5	TRBJ1-5
CSVVGGPTGTQYF	.	TRBV29-1	TRBJ2-3
CASSLDAGGFQTLYF	.	TRBV11-2	TRBJ2-5
CSVLPGTYRNEQFF	.	TRBV20-1	TRBJ2-1
CAISGDLGLGQPQHF	few	TRBV10-3	TRBJ1-5